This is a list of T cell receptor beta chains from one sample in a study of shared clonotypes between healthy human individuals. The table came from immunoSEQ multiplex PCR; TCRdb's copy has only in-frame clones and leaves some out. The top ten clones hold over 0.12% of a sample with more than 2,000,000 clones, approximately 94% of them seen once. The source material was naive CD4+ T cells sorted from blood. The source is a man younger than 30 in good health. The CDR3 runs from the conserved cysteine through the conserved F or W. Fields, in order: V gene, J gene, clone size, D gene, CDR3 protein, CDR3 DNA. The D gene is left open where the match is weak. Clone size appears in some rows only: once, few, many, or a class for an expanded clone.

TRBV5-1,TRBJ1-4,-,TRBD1,CASSSYLGQGGEKLFF,TGCGCCAGCAGCTCCTATTTGGGACAGGGAGGTGAAAAACTGTTTTTT
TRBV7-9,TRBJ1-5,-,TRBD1,CASSSWDRGPYSNQPQHF,TGTGCCAGCAGCAGCTGGGACAGGGGGCCCTATAGCAATCAGCCCCAGCATTTT
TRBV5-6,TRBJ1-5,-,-,CASSSMRVSNQPQHF,TGTGCCAGCAGCTCAATGAGGGTAAGCAATCAGCCCCAGCATTTT
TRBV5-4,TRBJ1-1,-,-,CASSLAGTIDGAEAFF,TGTGCCAGCAGCTTGGCGGGAACGATTGATGGCGCTGAAGCTTTCTTT
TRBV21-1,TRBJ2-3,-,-,CASSKFVGERLAGGSADTQYF,TGTGCCAGCAGCAAATTTGTCGGGGAGAGGCTAGCGGGGGGTAGTGCAGATACGCAGTATTTT
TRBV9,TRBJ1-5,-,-,CASSVDGNQPQHF,TGTGCCAGCAGCGTAGACGGTAATCAGCCCCAGCATTTT
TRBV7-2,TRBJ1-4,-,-,CASSLGTAEKLFF,TGTGCCAGCAGCTTAGGGACAGCGGAAAAACTGTTTTTT
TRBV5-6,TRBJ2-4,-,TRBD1,CASSPGGKRTKNIQYF,TGTGCCAGCAGCCCAGGGGGCAAGAGGACCAAAAACATTCAGTACTTC
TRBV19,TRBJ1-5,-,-,CASSSTGSNQPQHF,TGTGCCAGCTCATCTACAGGGAGCAATCAGCCCCAGCATTTT
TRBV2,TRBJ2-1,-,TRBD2,CASRRGLAGTGNEQFF,TGTGCCAGCAGGAGGGGACTAGCGGGCACTGGCAATGAGCAGTTCTTC
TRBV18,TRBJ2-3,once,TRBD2,CASSPSGLVGADTQYF,TGTGCCAGCTCACCTTCGGGACTAGTGGGGGCAGATACGCAGTATTTT
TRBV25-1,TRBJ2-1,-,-,CASSGLAFNNEQFF,TGTGCCAGCAGTGGCCTAGCCTTTAACAATGAGCAGTTCTTC
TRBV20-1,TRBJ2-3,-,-,CSASDPDTQYF,TGCAGTGCTAGCGACCCAGATACGCAGTATTTT
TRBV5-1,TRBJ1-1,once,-,CASSLVARNMNTEAFF,TGCGCCAGCAGCTTGGTGGCCAGGAACATGAACACTGAAGCTTTCTTT
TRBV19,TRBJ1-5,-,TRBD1,CASSSRTGESNQPQHF,TGTGCCAGTAGTTCCCGGACAGGGGAAAGCAATCAGCCCCAGCATTTT
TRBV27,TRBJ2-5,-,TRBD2,CASRLLAGPGTQYF,TGTGCCAGCAGATTACTAGCGGGGCCGGGGACCCAGTACTTC
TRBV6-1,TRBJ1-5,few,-,CASSETDSNQPQHF,TGTGCCAGCAGTGAAACGGATAGCAATCAGCCCCAGCATTTT
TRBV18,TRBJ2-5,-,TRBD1,CASSLFQQGAGETQYF,TGTGCCAGCTCACTCTTTCAACAGGGGGCCGGTGAGACCCAGTACTTC
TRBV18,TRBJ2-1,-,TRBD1,CASSPRQGDNEQFF,TGTGCCAGCTCACCGCGACAGGGGGACAATGAGCAGTTCTTC
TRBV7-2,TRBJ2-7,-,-,CASRLIMSSYEQYF,TGTGCCAGCAGACTCATTATGAGCTCCTACGAGCAGTACTTC
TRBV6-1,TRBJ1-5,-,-,CASSGPPGSSNQPQHF,TGTGCCAGCAGTGGTCCCCCGGGATCTAGCAATCAGCCCCAGCATTTT
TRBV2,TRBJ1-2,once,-,CASSLSPGLKTF,TGTGCCAGCAGTTTAAGCCCAGGATTAAAGACCTTC
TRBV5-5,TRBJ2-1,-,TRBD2,CASGLAGGVYNEQFF,TGTGCCAGCGGTCTAGCGGGGGGAGTATACAATGAGCAGTTCTTC
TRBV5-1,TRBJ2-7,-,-,CASCRGTQGSYEQYF,TGCGCCAGCTGCCGGGGCACCCAAGGGTCCTACGAGCAGTACTTC
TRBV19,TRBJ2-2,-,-,CASSIAQGNTGELFF,TGTGCCAGTAGTATAGCACAGGGGAACACCGGGGAGCTGTTTTTT
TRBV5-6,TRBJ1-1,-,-,CASSLTSGDRRSF,TGTGCCAGCAGCTTGACTTCTGGGGATAGGCGGAGCTTT
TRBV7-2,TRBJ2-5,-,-,CASSLALVETQYF,TGTGCCAGCAGCTTAGCGCTAGTAGAGACCCAGTACTTC
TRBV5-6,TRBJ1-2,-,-,CASSLGTAGYTF,TGTGCCAGCAGCTTGGGGACGGCAGGCTACACCTTC
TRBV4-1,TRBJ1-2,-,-,CASSQGTLLGYGYTF,TGCGCCAGCAGCCAAGGGACACTCCTCGGCTATGGCTACACCTTC
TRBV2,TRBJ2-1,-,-,CASSEGSYNEQFF,TGTGCCAGCAGTGAAGGATCCTACAATGAGCAGTTCTTC
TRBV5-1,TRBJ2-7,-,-,CASSFTDSGEQYF,TGCGCCAGCAGCTTCACAGACTCGGGGGAGCAGTACTTC
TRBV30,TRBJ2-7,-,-,CAWTGGVEQYF,TGTGCCTGGACGGGGGGCGTCGAGCAGTACTTC
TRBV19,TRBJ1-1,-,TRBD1,CASSITPGQADKYTEAFF,TGTGCCAGTAGTATAACCCCGGGACAGGCTGATAAGTACACTGAAGCTTTCTTT
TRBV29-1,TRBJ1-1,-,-,CSADGGVNTEAFF,TGCAGCGCCGACGGGGGGGTGAACACTGAAGCTTTCTTT
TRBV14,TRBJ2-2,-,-,CASSRGASGELFF,TGTGCCAGCAGCCGGGGGGCATCCGGGGAGCTGTTTTTT
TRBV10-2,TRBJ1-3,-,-,CARVFGNTIYF,TGCGCCAGGGTGTTTGGAAACACCATATATTTT
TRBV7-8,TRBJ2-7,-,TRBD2,CASNPPGREPSYEQYF,TGTGCCAGCAACCCTCCGGGGCGGGAGCCTTCCTACGAGCAGTACTTC
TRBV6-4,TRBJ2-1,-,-,CASSVSEQFF,TGTGCCAGCAGTGTAAGTGAGCAGTTCTTC
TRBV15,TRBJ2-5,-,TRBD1,CATSNDRGHWETQYF,TGTGCCACCAGCAACGACAGGGGGCATTGGGAGACCCAGTACTTC
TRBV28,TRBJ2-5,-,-,CASSTRGQGLVETQYF,TGTGCCAGCAGTACACGAGGCCAGGGTCTAGTGGAGACCCAGTACTTC
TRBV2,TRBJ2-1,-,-,CASSELRDNEQFF,TGTGCCAGCAGTGAACTCAGGGACAATGAGCAGTTCTTC
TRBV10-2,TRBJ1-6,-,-,CASGGKGNSPLHF,TGCGCCAGCGGGGGTAAGGGCAATTCACCCCTCCACTTT
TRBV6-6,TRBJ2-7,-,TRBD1,CASSHGGQGSYEQYF,TGTGCCAGCAGTCACGGGGGACAGGGCTCCTACGAGCAGTACTTC
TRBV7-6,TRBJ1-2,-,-,CASSLAGYANYGYTF,TGTGCCAGCAGCTTAGCGGGATACGCTAACTATGGCTACACCTTC
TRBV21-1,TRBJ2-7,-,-,CASSKGVPSGSPYEQYF,TGTGCCAGCAGCAAAGGGGTTCCTAGCGGGAGTCCCTACGAGCAGTACTTC
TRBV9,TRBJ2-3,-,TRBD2,CASSPSTSGTTDTQYF,TGTGCCAGCAGCCCTTCGACTAGCGGGACAACAGATACGCAGTATTTT
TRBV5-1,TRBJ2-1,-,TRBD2,CASSHTSGLPYNEQFF,TGCGCCAGCAGCCACACTAGCGGTCTCCCCTACAATGAGCAGTTCTTC
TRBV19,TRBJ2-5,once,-,CASSDIYGETQYF,TGTGCCAGTAGTGATATTTATGGAGAGACCCAGTACTTC